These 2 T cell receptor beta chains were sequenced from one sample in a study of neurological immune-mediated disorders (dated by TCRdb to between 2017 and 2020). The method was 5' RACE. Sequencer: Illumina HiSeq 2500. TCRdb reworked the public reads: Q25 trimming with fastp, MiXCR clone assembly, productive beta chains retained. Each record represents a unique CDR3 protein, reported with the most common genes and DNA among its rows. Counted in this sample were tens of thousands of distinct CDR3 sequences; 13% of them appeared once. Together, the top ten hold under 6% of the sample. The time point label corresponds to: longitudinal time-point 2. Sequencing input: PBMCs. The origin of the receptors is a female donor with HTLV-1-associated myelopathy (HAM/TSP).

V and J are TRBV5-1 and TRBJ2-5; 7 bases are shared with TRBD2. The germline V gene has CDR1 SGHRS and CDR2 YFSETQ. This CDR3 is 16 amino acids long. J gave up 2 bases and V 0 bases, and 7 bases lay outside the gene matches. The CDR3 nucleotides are TGCGCCAGCAGCTTGGGTCCCGCGGGGGAGCAAGAGACCCAGTACTTC. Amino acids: CASSLGPAGEQETQYF.

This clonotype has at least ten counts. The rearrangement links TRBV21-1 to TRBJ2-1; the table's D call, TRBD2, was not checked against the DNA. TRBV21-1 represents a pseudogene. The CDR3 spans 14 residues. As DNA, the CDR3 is TGTGCCACCACCGGGACTACCTCCTACAATGAGCAGTTCTTC. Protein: CATTGTTSYNEQFF.